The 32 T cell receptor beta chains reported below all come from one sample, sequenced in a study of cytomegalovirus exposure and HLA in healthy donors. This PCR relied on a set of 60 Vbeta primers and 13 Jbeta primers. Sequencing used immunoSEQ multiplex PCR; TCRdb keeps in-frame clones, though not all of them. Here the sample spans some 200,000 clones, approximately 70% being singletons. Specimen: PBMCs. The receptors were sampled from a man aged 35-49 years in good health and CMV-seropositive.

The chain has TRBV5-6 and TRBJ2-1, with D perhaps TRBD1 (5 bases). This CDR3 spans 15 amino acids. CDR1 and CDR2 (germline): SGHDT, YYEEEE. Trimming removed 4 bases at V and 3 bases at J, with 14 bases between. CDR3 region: CASSDTGPLYNEQFF. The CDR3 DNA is TGTGCCAGCAGCGACACAGGTCCCCTCTACAATGAGCAGTTCTTC.

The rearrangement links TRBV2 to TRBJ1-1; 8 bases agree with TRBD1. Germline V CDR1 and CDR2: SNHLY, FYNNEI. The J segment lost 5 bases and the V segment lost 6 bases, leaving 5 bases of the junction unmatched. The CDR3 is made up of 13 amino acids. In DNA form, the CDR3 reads TGTGCCAGCAGCAAAACAGGGGGGACTGAAGCTTTCTTT. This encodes CASSKTGGTEAFF.

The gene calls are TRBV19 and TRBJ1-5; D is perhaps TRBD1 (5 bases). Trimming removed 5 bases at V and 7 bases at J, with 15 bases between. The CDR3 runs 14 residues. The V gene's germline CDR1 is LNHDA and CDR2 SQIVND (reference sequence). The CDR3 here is CASSPRGRGQPQHF. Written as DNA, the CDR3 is TGTGCCAGTAGTCCCCGGGGGAGAGGGCAGCCCCAGCATTTT.

The CDR3 loop reads CASSQEAEQETQYF. CDR3 nucleotides: TGTGCCAGCAGTCAGGAGGCAGAACAAGAGACCCAGTACTTC. The J gene is TRBJ2-5, the V gene TRBV25-1; D is possibly TRBD2 (5 bases). CDR1 MGHDK and CDR2 SYGVNS come from the germline V gene. The CDR3 length is 14 residues. Trimming left V 5 bases short and J 2 bases short, with 12 bases between.

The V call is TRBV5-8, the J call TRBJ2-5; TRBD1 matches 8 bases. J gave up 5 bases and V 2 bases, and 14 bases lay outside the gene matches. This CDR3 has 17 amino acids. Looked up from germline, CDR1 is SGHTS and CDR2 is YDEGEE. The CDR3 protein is CASSFGEIRGLGETQYF. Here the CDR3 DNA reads TGTGCCAGCAGCTTCGGGGAAATCAGGGGGCTTGGGGAGACCCAGTACTTC.

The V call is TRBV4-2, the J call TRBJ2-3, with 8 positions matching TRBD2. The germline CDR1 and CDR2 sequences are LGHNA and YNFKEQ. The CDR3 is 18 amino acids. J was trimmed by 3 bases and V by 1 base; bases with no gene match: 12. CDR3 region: CASSQVGAPGGRTDTQYF. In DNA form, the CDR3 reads TGTGCCAGCAGCCAAGTGGGGGCCCCGGGGGGGCGGACAGATACGCAGTATTTT.

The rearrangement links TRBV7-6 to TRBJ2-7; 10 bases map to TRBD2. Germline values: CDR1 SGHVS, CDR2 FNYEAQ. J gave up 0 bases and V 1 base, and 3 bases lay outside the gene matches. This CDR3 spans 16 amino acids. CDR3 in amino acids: CASSLVSGGPSYEQYF. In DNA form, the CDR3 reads TGTGCCAGCAGCTTAGTTAGCGGGGGGCCCTCCTACGAGCAGTACTTC.

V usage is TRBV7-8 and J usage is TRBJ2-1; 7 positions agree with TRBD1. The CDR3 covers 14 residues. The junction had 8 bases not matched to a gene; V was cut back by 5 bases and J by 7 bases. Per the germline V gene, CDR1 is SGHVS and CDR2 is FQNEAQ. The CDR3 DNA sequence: TGTGCCAGCAGCGACGGGACAGAGAGGAATGAGCAGTTCTTC. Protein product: CASSDGTERNEQFF.

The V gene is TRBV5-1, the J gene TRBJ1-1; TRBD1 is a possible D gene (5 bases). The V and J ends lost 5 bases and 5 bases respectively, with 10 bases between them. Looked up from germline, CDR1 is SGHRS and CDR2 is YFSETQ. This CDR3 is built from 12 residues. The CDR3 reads CASREPGTEAFF. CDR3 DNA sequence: TGCGCCAGCAGAGAACCAGGGACTGAAGCTTTCTTT. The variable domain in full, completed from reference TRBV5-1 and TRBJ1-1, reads KAGVTQTPRYLIKTRGQQVTLSCSPISGHRSVSWYQQTPGQGLQFLFEYFSETQRNKGNFPGRFSGRQFSNSRSEMNVSTLELGDSALYLCASREPGTEAFFGQGTRLTVV.

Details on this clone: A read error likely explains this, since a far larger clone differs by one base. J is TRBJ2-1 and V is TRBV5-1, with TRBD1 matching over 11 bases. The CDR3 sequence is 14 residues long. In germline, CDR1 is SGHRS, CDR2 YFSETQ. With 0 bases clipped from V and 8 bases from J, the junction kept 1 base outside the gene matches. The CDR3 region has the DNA TGCGCCAGCAGCTTGGCGGGACAGGGGGATGAGCAGTTCTTC. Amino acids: CASSLAGQGDEQFF.

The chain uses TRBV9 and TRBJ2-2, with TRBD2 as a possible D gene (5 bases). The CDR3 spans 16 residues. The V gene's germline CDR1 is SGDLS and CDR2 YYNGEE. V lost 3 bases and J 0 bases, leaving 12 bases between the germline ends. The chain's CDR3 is CASSDKAGANTGELFF. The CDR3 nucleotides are TGTGCCAGCAGCGATAAGGCGGGCGCGAACACCGGGGAGCTGTTTTTT.

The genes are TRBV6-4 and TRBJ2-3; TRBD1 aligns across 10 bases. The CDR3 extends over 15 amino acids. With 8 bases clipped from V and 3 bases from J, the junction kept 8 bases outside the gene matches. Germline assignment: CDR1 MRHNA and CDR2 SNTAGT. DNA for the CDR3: TGTGCCAGCCAAGACAGGGGGCGCATTACAGATACGCAGTATTTT. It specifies CASQDRGRITDTQYF.

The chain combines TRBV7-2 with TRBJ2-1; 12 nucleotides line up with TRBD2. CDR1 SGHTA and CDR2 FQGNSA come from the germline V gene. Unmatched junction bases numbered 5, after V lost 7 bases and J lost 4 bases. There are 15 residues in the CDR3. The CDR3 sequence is CASITTSGGYNEQFF. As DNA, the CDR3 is TGTGCCAGCATCACGACTAGCGGGGGATACAATGAGCAGTTCTTC.

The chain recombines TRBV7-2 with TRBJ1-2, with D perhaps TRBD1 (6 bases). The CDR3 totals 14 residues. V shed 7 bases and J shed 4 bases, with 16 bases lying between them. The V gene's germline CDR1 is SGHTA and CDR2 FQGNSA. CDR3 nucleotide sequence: TGTGCCAGCACCCGAGGGGGATTCGGCTATGGCTACACCTTC. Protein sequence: CASTRGGFGYGYTF.

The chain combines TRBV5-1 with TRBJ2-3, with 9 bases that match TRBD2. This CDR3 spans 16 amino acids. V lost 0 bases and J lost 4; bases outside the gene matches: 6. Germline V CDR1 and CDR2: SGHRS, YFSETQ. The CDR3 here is CASSLVRGGASDTQYF. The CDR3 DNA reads TGCGCCAGCAGCTTGGTTCGCGGGGGGGCCTCAGATACGCAGTATTTT.

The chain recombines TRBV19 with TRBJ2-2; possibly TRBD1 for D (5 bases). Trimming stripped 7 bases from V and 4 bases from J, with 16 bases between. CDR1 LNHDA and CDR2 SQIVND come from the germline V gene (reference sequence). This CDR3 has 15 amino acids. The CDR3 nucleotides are TGTGCCAGTATGGATATGGCAGGGTCCACCGGGGAGCTGTTTTTT. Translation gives CASMDMAGSTGELFF.

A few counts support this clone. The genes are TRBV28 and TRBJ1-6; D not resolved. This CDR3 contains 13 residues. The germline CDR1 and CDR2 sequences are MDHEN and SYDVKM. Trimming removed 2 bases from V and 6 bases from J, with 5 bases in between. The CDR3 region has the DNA TGTGCCAGCAGTTTACCTATTAATTCACCCCTCCACTTT. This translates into CASSLPINSPLHF.

This CDR3 reads CASSQVHIANYGYTF. CDR3 nucleotides: TGCGCCAGCAGCCAAGTCCATATAGCTAACTATGGCTACACCTTC. The chain has TRBV4-1 and TRBJ1-2; D uncertain. Trimming took 1 base from V and 0 from J, leaving 9 bases between them. This CDR3 has 15 amino acids. The germline CDR1 and CDR2 sequences are MGHRA and YSYEKL.

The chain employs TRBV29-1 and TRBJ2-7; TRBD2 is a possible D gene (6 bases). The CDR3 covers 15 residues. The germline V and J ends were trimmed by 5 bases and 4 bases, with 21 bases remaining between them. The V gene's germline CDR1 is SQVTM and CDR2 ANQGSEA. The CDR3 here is CSVRTSGEGGYEQYF. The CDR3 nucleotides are TGCAGCGTTAGGACCTCGGGGGAAGGTGGGTACGAGCAGTACTTC.

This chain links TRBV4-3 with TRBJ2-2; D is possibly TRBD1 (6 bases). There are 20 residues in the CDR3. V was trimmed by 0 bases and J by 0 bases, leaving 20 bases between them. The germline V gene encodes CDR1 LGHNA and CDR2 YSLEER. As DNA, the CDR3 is TGCGCCAGCAGCCAAGATGCCATACAGGGTAGTTTATCGAACACCGGGGAGCTGTTTTTT. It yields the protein CASSQDAIQGSLSNTGELFF.

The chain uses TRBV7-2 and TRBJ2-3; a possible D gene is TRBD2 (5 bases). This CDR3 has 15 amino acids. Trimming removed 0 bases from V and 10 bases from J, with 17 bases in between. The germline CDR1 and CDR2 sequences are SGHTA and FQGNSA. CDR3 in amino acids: CASSLAPQTRIAQYF. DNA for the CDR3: TGTGCCAGCAGCTTAGCGCCTCAAACTAGAATCGCGCAGTATTTT.

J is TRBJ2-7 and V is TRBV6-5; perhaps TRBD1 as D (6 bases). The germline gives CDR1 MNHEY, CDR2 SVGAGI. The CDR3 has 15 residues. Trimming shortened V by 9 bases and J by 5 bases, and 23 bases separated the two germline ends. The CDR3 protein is CASTDKYREVNEQYF. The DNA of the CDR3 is TGTGCCAGTACTGACAAATACAGGGAAGTCAACGAGCAGTACTTC.

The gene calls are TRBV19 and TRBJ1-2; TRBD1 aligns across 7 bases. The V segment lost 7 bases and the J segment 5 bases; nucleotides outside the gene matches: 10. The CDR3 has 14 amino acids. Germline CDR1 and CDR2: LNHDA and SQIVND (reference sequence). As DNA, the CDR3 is TGTGCCAGTACCCCCAAAGGGACAGTGTATGGCTACACCTTC. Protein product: CASTPKGTVYGYTF.

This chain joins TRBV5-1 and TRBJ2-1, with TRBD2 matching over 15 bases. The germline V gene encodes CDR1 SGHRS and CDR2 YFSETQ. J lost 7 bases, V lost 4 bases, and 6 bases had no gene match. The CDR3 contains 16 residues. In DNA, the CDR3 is TGCGCCAGCAGCGTGGGACTAGCGGGGGGTTCGAATGAGCAGTTCTTC. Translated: CASSVGLAGGSNEQFF.

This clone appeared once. In DNA, the CDR3 is TGCGCCAGCAGCCAAGATTTTGGGGGCGAGAACACCGGGGAGCTGTTTTTT. Translated: CASSQDFGGENTGELFF. This chain links TRBV4-3 with TRBJ2-2; D is perhaps TRBD1 (6 bases). CDR1 LGHNA and CDR2 YSLEER come from the germline V gene. This CDR3 has 17 amino acids. The ends were cut back, 0 bases at V and 1 base at J, with 12 bases in the middle.

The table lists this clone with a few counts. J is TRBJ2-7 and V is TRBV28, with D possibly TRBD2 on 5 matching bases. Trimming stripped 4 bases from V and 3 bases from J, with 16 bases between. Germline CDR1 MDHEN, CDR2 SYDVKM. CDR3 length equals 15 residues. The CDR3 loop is CASSSLRRRSYEQYF. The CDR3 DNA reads TGTGCCAGCAGTTCCCTCCGCAGGAGGAGCTACGAGCAGTACTTC.

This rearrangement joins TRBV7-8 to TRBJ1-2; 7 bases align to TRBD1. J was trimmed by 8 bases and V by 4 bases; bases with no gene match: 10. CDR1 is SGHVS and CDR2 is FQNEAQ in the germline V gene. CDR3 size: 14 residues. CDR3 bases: TGTGCCAGCAGCTCTATTACAGGGGAAGTAGGCTACACCTTC. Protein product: CASSSITGEVGYTF.

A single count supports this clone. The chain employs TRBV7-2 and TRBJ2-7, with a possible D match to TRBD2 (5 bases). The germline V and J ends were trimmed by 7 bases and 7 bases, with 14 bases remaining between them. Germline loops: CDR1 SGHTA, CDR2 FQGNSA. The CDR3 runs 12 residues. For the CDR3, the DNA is TGTGCCAGCACCGTCGGGGTACGGGAGCAGTACTTC. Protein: CASTVGVREQYF.

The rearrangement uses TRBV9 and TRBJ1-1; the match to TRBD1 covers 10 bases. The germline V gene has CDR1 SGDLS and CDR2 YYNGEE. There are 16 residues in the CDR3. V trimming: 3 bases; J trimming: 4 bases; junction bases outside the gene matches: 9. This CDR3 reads CASSAQTGGGITEAFF. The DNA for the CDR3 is TGTGCCAGCAGCGCCCAGACAGGGGGCGGAATCACTGAAGCTTTCTTT.

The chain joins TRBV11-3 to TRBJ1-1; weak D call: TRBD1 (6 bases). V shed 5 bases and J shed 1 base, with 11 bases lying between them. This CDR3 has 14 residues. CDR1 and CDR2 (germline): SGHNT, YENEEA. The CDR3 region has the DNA TGTGCCAGCAGCCCTGGGGGGGCGAACACTGAAGCTTTCTTT. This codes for CASSPGGANTEAFF.

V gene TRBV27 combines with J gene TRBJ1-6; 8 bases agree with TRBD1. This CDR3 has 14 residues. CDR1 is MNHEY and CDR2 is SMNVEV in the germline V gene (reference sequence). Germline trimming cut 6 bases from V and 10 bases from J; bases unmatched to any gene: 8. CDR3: CASRSTGDWSPLHF. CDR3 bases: TGTGCCAGCAGGTCGACAGGGGATTGGTCACCCCTCCACTTT.

The CDR3 is CASRRTGGPSYTF. The CDR3 bases are TGTGCCAGCAGGCGGACAGGGGGCCCGAGCTACACCTTC. The rearrangement uses TRBV5-4 and TRBJ1-2; 11 positions agree with TRBD1. V trimming: 5 bases; J trimming: 9 bases; junction bases outside the gene matches: 6. In germline, CDR1 is SGHNT, CDR2 YYREEE (reference sequence). This CDR3 contains 13 residues.